The clone carrying this T cell receptor beta chain was picked up a small number of times. Its antigen is undetermined. The data derive from a study of breast tumors, draining lymph nodes, adjacent tissues. Findings and limits, study-wide: That most tumor T cells come from lymph nodes remained unproven. Most tumor T cells seemingly derive from lymph node, then expand in tumor. Luminal-like breast cancer showed significantly greater tumor-nontumor repertoire similarity than basal-like breast cancer did.

The lymph nodes were axillary draining lymph nodes from breast cancer patients. TCRdb passed the multiplex PCR reads through MiXCR, listing each CDR3 protein once. The sample lists approximately 120,000 distinct CDR3 sequences; approximately 21% were seen once. Germline V gene sequence: CDR1 MNHEY, CDR2 SMNVEV (reference sequence). The CDR3 spans 15 residues. The germline V and J ends were trimmed by 7 bases and 0 bases, with 15 bases remaining between them. The sequence was obtained from a female donor with breast cancer. Some clones in this sample may be carry-over from other donors' samples. The V and J genes are TRBV27 and TRBJ1-2; tentatively, D is TRBD1 (6 bases). The sequencing sample was made of axillary lymph node tissue. CDR3 coding DNA: TGTGCCAGCAAGTTGGGGGGGCTGACTAACTATGGCTACACCTTC. Its translation: CASKLGGLTNYGYTF.